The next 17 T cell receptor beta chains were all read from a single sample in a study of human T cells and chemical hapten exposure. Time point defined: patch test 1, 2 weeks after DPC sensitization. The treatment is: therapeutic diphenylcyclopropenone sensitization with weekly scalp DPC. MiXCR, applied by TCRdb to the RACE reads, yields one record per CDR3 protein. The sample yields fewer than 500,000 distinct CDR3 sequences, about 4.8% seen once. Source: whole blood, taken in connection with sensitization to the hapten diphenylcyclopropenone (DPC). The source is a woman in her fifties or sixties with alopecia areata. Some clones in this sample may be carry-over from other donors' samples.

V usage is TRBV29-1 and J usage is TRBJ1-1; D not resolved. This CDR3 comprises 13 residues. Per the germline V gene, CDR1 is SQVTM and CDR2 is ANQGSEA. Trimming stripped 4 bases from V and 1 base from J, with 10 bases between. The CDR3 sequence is CSVGEGRNTEAFF. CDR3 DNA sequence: TGCAGCGTTGGGGAAGGGAGGAACACTGAAGCTTTCTTT.

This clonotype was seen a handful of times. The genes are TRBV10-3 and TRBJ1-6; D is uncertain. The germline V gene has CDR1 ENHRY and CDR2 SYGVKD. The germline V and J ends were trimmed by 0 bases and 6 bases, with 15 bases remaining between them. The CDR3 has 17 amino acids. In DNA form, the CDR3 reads TGTGCCATCAGTGAGTCTTGGAGGGTAATACCTAATTCACCCCTCCACTTT. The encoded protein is CAISESWRVIPNSPLHF.

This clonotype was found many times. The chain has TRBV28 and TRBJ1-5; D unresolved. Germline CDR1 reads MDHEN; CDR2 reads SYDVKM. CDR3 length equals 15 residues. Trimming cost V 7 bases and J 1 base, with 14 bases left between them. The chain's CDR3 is CASTNTAGSNQPQHF. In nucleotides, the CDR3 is TGTGCCAGCACCAATACGGCGGGCAGCAATCAGCCCCAGCATTTT.

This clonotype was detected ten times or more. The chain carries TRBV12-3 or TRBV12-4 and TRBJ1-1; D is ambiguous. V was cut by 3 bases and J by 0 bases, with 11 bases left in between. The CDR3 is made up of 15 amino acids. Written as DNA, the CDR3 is TGTGCCAGCAGTTTTCAACCCCCATTGAACACTGAAGCTTTCTTT. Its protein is CASSFQPPLNTEAFF.

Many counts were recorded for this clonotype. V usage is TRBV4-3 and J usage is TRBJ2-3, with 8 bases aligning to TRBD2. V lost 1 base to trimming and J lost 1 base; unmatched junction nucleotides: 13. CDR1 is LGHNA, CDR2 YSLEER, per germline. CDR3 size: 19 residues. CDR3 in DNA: TGCGCCAGCAGCCAAGGCCGTGCGATGGCTAGCGGGCGCACAGATACGCAGTATTTT. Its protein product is CASSQGRAMASGRTDTQYF.

CDR3 residues: CAISDELAGGEQFF. In DNA, the CDR3 is TGTGCCATCAGTGATGAATTGGCGGGAGGGGAGCAGTTCTTC. The V gene is TRBV10-3, the J gene TRBJ2-1; 9 bases align to TRBD2. This CDR3 is 14 amino acids long. From germline, CDR1 is ENHRY and CDR2 SYGVKD. Unmatched junction bases numbered 7, after V lost 3 bases and J lost 10 bases.

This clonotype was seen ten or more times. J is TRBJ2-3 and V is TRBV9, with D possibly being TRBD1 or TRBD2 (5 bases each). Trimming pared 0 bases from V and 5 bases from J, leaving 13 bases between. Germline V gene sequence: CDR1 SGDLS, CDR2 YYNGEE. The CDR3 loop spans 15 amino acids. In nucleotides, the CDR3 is TGTGCCAGCAGCGTAGTTTCAGGGAGAATAGATACGCAGTATTTT. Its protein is CASSVVSGRIDTQYF.

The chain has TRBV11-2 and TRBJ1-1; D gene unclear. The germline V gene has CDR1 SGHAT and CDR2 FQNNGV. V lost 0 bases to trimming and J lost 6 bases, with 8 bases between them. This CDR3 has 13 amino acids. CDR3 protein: CASSLESRSEAFF. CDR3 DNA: TGTGCCAGCAGCTTAGAATCTCGGTCTGAAGCTTTCTTT.

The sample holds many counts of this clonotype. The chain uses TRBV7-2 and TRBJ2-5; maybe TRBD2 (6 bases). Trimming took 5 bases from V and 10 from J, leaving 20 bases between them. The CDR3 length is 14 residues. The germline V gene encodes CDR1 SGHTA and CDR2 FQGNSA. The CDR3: CASSPGRLGGDQYF. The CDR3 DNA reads TGTGCCAGCAGCCCCGGTCGACTGGGGGGAGACCAGTACTTC.

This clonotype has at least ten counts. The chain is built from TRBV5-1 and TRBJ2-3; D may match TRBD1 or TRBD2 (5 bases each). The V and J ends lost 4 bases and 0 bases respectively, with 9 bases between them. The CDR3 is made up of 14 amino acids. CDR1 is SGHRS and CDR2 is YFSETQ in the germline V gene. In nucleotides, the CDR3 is TGCGCCAGCAGCGTGGGGGATAGCACAGATACGCAGTATTTT. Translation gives CASSVGDSTDTQYF. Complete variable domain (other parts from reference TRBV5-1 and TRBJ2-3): KAGVTQTPRYLIKTRGQQVTLSCSPISGHRSVSWYQQTPGQGLQFLFEYFSETQRNKGNFPGRFSGRQFSNSRSEMNVSTLELGDSALYLCASSVGDSTDTQYFGPGTRLTVL.

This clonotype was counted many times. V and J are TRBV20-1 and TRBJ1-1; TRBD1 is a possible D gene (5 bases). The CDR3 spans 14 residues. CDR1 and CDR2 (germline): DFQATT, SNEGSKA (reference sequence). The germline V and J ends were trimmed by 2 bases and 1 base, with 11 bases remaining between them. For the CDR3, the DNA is TGCAGTGCTAGAAGGGGCGCGCGGAACACTGAAGCTTTCTTT. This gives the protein CSARRGARNTEAFF.

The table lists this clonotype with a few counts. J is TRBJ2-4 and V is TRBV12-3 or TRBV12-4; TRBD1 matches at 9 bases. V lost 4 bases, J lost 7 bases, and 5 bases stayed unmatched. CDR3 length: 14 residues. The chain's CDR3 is CASSSGTGMNIQYF. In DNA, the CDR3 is TGTGCCAGCAGTTCCGGGACAGGGATGAACATTCAGTACTTC.

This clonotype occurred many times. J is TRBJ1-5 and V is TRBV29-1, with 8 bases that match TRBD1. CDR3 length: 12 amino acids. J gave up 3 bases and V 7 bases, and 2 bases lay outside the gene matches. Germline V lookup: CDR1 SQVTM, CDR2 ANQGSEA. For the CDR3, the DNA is TGCAGCGCGGGACAGGTCAATCAGCCCCAGCATTTT. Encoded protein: CSAGQVNQPQHF.

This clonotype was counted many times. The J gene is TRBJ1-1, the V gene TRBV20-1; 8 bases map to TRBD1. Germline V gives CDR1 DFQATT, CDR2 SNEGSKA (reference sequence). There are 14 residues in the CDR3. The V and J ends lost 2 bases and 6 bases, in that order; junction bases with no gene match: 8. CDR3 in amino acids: CSARPQGAQPEAFF. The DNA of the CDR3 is TGCAGTGCTAGACCGCAGGGGGCCCAGCCTGAAGCTTTCTTT.

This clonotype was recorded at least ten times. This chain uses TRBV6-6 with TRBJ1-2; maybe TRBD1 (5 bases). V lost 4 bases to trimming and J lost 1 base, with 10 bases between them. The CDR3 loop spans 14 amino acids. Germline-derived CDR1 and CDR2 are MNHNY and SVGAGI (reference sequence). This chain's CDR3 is CASSWSGNNYGYTF. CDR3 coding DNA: TGTGCCAGCAGTTGGTCAGGGAATAACTATGGCTACACCTTC.

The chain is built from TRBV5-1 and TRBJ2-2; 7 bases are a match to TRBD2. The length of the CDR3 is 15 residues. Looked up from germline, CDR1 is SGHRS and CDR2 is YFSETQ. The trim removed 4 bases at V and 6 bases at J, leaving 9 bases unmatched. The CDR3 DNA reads TGCGCCAGCAGCCCGGGTCCGGGGAGGGCCGGGGAGCTGTTTTTT. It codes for CASSPGPGRAGELFF.

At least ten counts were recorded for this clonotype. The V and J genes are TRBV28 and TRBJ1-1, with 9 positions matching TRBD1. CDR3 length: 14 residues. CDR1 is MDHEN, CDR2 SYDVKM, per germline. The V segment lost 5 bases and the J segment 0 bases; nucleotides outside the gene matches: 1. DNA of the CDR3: TGTGCCAGCAGTAGGGACAGGGTGAACACTGAAGCTTTCTTT. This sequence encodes CASSRDRVNTEAFF.